This TCR beta chain emerged from a study of regulatory T cells in long-lasting Graves disease. CDR1 is SNHLY and CDR2 is FYNNEI in the germline V gene. This CDR3 spans 12 amino acids. Trimming removed 6 bases from V and 3 bases from J, with 6 bases in between. As for time point: newly diagnosed GD, antithyroid drugs for less than 3 months. PBMC-derived RNA was used for the TCR library. This clonotype was recorded at least ten times. Library construction for TCR beta used iRepertoire HTBI primers and Arm-PCR of CDR3 regions. TCRdb passed the multiplex PCR reads through MiXCR, listing each CDR3 protein once. The sample contains about 200,000 distinct CDR3 sequences, around 18% of which appear only once.

Sequenced material: peripheral blood mononuclear cells (PBMCs), taken at new diagnosis, from a patient treated with antithyroid drugs. The clonotype originates from a female donor with Graves disease. This chain joins TRBV2 and TRBJ1-3, with a tentative D call TRBD1 (6 bases). CDR3 loop: CASRTGGNTIYF. Here the CDR3 DNA reads TGTGCCAGCAGGACAGGTGGAAACACCATATATTTT.